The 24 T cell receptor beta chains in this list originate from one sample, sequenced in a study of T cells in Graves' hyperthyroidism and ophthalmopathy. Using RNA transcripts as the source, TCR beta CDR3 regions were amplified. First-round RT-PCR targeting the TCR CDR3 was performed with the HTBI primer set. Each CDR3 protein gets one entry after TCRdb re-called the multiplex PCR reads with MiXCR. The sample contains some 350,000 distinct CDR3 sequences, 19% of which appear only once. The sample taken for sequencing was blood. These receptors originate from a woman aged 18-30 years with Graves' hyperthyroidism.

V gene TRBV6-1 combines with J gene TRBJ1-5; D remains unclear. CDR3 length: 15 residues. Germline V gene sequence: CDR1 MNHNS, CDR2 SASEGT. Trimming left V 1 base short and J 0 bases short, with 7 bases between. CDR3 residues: CASSEVVISNQPQHF. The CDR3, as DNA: TGTGCCAGCAGTGAAGTGGTGATTAGCAATCAGCCCCAGCATTTT.

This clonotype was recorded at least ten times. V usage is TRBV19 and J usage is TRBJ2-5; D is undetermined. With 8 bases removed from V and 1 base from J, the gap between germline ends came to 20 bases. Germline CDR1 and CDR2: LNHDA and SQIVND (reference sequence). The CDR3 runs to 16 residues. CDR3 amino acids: CASPEFRMKGQETQYF. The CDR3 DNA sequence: TGTGCCAGTCCTGAATTCCGAATGAAGGGCCAAGAGACCCAGTACTTC.

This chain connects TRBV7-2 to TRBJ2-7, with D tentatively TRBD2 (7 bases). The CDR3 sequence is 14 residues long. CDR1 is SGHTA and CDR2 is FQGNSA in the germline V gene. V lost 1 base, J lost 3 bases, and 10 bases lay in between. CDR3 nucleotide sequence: TGTGCCAGCAGCTTAGACGGGGGGCGCTACGAGCAGTACTTC. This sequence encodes CASSLDGGRYEQYF.

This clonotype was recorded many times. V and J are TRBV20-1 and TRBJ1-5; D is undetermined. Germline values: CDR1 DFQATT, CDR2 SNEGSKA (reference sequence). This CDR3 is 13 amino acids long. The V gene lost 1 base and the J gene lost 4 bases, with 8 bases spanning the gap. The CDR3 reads CSARVEENQPQHF. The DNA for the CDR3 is TGCAGTGCTAGAGTAGAAGAAAATCAGCCCCAGCATTTT.

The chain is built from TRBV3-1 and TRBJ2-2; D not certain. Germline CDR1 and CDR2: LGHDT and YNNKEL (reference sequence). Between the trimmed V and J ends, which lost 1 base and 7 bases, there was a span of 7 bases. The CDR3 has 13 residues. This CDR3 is CASSQAQDGELFF. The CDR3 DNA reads TGTGCCAGCAGCCAAGCGCAGGACGGGGAGCTGTTTTTT.

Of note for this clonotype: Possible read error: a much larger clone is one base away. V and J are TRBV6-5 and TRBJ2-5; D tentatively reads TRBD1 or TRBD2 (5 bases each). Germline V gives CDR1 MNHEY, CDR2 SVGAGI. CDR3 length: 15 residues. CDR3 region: CAGSYRARTQGTQYF. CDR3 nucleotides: TGTGCCGGCAGTTACCGCGCGCGGACTCAGGGGACCCAGTACTTC.

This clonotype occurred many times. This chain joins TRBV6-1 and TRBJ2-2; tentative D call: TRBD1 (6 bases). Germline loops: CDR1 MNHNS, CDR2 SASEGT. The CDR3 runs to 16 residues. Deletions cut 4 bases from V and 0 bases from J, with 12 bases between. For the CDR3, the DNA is TGTGCCAGCAGTGCTTCCAGGGGTACGAACACCGGGGAGCTGTTTTTT. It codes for CASSASRGTNTGELFF.

CDR3 in DNA: TGTGCCAGCAGCATAGCGGGGGTGTACGAGCAGTACTTC. Protein sequence: CASSIAGVYEQYF. The chain combines TRBV6-2 or TRBV6-3 with TRBJ2-7; 9 bases fit TRBD2. V was clipped by 6 bases and J by 4 bases; unmatched bases: 4. There are 13 residues in the CDR3. Germline assignment: CDR1 MNHEY and CDR2 SVGEGT.

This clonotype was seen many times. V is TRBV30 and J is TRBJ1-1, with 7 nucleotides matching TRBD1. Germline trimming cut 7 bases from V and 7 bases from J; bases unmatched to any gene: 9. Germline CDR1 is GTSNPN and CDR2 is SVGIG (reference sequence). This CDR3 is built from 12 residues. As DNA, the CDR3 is TGTGCCTCCGGAGGGGGCGTAAATGAAGCTTTCTTT. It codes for CASGGGVNEAFF.

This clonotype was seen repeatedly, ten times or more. The CDR3 loop reads CASSPHAGGGTEAFF. The CDR3 DNA reads TGTGCCAGCTCACCACATGCAGGGGGCGGCACTGAAGCTTTCTTT. This sequence joins TRBV18 and TRBJ1-1, with 8 bases lining up with TRBD1. The trim removed 1 base at V and 4 bases at J, leaving 5 bases unmatched. The CDR3 is 15 amino acids. The germline V gene encodes CDR1 KGHSH and CDR2 LQKENI.

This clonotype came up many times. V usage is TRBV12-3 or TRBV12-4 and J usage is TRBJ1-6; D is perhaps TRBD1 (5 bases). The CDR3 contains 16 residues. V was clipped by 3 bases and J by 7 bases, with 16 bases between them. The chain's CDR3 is CASSFGGISRNSPLHF. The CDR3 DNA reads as TGTGCCAGCAGTTTCGGGGGGATCTCGAGAAATTCACCCCTCCACTTT.

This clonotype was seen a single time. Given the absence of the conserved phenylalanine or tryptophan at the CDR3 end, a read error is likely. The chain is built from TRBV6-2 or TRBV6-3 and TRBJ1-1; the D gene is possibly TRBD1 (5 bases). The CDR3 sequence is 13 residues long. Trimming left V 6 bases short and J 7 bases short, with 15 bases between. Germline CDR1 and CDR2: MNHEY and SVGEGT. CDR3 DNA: TGTGCCAGCAGGGCCAGGGACGGCCTTGAAGCTTTCTAT. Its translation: CASRARDGLEAFY.

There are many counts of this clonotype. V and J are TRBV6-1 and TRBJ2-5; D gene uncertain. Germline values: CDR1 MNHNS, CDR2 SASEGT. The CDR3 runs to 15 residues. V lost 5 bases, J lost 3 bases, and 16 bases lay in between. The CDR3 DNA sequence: TGTGCCAGCAGTACGCGTTCCCGCCCCAAAGAGACCCAGTACTTC. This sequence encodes CASSTRSRPKETQYF.

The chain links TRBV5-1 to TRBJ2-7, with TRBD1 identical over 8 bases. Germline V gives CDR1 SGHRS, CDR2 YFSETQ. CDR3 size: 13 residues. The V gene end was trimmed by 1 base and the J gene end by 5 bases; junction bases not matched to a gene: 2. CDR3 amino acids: CASSLSGQDEQYF. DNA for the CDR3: TGCGCCAGCAGCTTGTCGGGACAGGACGAGCAGTACTTC.

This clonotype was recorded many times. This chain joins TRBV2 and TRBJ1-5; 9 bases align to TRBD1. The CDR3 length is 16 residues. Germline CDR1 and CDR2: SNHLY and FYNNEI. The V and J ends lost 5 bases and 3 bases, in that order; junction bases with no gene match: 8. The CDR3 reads CASSKRQGEFNQPQHF. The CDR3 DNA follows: TGTGCCAGCAGTAAGAGACAGGGGGAATTCAATCAGCCCCAGCATTTT. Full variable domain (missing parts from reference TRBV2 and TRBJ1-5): EPEVTQTPSHQVTQMGQEVILRCVPISNHLYFYWYRQILGQKVEFLVSFYNNEISEKSEIFDDQFSVERPDGSNFTLKIRSTKLEDSAMYFCASSKRQGEFNQPQHFGDGTRLSIL.

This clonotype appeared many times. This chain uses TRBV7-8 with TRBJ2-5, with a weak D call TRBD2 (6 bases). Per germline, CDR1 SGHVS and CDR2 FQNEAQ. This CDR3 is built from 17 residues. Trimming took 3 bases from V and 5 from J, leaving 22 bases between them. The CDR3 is CASSFSKGLQRGETQYF. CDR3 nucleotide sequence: TGTGCCAGCAGCTTTAGCAAAGGACTCCAACGGGGGGAGACCCAGTACTTC.

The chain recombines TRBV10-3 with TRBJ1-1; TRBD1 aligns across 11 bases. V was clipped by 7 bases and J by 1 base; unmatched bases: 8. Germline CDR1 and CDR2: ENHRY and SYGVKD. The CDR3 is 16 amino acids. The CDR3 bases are TGTGCCATCAACCGGGACAGGGGGAGGCCGAACACTGAAGCTTTCTTT. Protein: CAINRDRGRPNTEAFF.

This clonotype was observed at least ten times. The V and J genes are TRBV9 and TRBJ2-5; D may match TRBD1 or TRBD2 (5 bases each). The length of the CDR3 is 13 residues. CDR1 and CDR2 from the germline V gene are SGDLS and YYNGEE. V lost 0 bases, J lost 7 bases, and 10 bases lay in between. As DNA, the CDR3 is TGTGCCAGCAGCGTAGCATGGGGGAGGACCCAGTACTTC. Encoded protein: CASSVAWGRTQYF.

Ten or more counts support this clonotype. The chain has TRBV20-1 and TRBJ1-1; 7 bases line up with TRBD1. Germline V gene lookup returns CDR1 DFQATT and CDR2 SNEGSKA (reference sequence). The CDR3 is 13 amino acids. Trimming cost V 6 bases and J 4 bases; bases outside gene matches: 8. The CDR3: CSAPGQAGTEAFF. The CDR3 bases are TGCAGTGCCCCCGGACAGGCTGGCACTGAAGCTTTCTTT.

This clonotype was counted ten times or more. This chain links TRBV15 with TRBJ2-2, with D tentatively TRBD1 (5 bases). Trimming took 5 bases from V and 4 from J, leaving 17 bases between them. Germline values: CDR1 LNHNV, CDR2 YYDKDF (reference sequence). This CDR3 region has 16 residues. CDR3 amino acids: CATSLPSGLGTGELFF. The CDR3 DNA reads TGTGCCACCAGCCTACCTTCAGGGTTGGGCACCGGGGAGCTGTTTTTT.

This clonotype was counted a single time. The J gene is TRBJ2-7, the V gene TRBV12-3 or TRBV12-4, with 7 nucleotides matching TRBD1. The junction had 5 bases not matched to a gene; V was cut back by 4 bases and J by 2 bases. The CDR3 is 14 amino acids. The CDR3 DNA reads TGTGCCAGCAGTTCCCCCGGGACAGCCTACGAGCAGTACTTC. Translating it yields CASSSPGTAYEQYF.

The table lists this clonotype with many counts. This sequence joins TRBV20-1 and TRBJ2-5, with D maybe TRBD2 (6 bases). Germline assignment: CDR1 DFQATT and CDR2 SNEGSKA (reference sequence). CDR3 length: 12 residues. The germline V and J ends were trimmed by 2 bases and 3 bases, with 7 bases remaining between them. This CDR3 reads CSARSGEETQYF. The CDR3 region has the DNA TGCAGTGCTAGATCGGGGGAAGAGACCCAGTACTTC.

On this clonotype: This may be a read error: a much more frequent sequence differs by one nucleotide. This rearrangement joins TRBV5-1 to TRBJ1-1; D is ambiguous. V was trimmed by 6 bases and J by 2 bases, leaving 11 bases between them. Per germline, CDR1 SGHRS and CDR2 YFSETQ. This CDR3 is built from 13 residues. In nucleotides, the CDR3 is TGCGCCAGCACCATCTCCTTAAACACTGAAGCTTTCTTT. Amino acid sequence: CASTISLNTEAFF.

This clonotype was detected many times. CDR3 residues: CASSPGGTGNNEQYF. In DNA, the CDR3 is TGCGCCAGCAGCCCGGGCGGGACAGGTAATAACGAGCAGTACTTC. The V gene is TRBV5-1, the J gene TRBJ2-7; TRBD1 agrees at 8 bases. Germline CDR1 and CDR2: SGHRS and YFSETQ. V lost 4 bases, J lost 5 bases, and 11 bases stayed unmatched. The CDR3 has 15 residues.